Listed here are 27 T cell receptor beta chains from one sample, sequenced in a study of spatial heterogeneity in lung cancer. TCRdb called the 5' RACE reads again in MiXCR, with one record for every CDR3 protein. The profile shows 45,000 or so distinct CDR3 sequences, about 10% of them singletons. This sample's time point: sample taken at primary tumor resection. Whole RNA obtained from tumor, nontumor lung or frozen PBMC underwent sequencing without sorting. The sample in question was PBMCs, obtained at surgery. The receptors shown here come from a female donor with early-stage non-small cell lung cancer.

The chain employs TRBV7-9 and TRBJ2-7, with D tentatively TRBD1 (5 bases). The CDR3 loop spans 12 amino acids. Germline V gene data show CDR1 as SEHNR and CDR2 as FQNEAQ (reference sequence). Trimming removed 1 base at V and 6 bases at J, with 7 bases between. The CDR3 reads CASSLEGSEQYF. CDR3 bases: TGTGCCAGCAGCTTAGAGGGGTCCGAGCAGTACTTC.

This clonotype was seen more than once but under ten times. The V call is TRBV20-1, the J call TRBJ1-2; unclear D gene. V lost 5 bases, J lost 5 bases, and 9 bases lay in between. The germline gives CDR1 DFQATT, CDR2 SNEGSKA (reference sequence). This CDR3 contains 11 residues. This CDR3 is CSAEEEYGYTF. As DNA, the CDR3 is TGCAGTGCTGAGGAGGAGTATGGCTACACCTTC.

The chain links TRBV12-3 or TRBV12-4 to TRBJ1-2, with D possibly being TRBD1 (5 bases). The germline V and J ends were trimmed by 1 base and 14 bases, with 14 bases remaining between them. This CDR3 has 12 residues. In DNA, the CDR3 is TGTGCCAGCAGTTTAGGGGGGACGGCCGAGACCTTC. Residues: CASSLGGTAETF.

The V and J genes are TRBV6-5 and TRBJ2-1; 9 bases align to TRBD1. The J segment lost 7 bases and the V segment lost 4 bases, leaving 8 bases of the junction unmatched. This CDR3 has 15 residues. Germline loops: CDR1 MNHEY, CDR2 SVGAGI. The CDR3 nucleotides read TGTGCCAGCAGTTTGGGGACAGGGACGTTGAATGAGCAGTTCTTC. This encodes CASSLGTGTLNEQFF.

V and J are TRBV19 and TRBJ1-1; tentatively, D is TRBD1 (5 bases). The CDR3 has 13 residues. The germline V gene encodes CDR1 LNHDA and CDR2 SQIVND (reference sequence). With 7 bases removed from V and 4 bases from J, the gap between germline ends came to 13 bases. CDR3 residues: CASTGGDGTEAFF. The CDR3, as DNA: TGTGCCAGTACGGGAGGGGATGGCACTGAAGCTTTCTTT. The whole variable domain, remainder taken from reference TRBV19 and TRBJ1-1, is DGGITQSPKYLFRKEGQNVTLSCEQNLNHDAMYWYRQDPGQGLRLIYYSQIVNDFQKGDIAEGYSVSREKKESFPLTVTSAQKNPTAFYLCASTGGDGTEAFFGQGTRLTVV.

This clonotype was counted a few times. The CDR3 reads CASSRAGTGVGSPLHF. The CDR3 DNA sequence: TGTGCCAGCAGTAGAGCCGGGACAGGGGTAGGTTCACCCCTCCACTTT. The V gene is TRBV6-1, the J gene TRBJ1-6; TRBD1 matches 10 bases. J lost 9 bases, V lost 5 bases, and 10 bases had no gene match. Looked up from germline, CDR1 is MNHNS and CDR2 is SASEGT. The CDR3 extends over 16 amino acids.

The rearrangement joins TRBV20-1 to TRBJ2-7, with D tentatively TRBD1 (5 bases). The germline V and J ends were trimmed by 0 bases and 3 bases, with 15 bases remaining between them. Per the germline V gene, CDR1 is DFQATT and CDR2 is SNEGSKA (reference sequence). The CDR3 length is 15 residues. CDR3 bases: TGCAGTGCTAGAGATGGGGCACTGTCCGACTACGAGCAGTACTTC. It specifies CSARDGALSDYEQYF.

The rearrangement joins TRBV6-6 to TRBJ1-3; D ambiguous. Germline lookup yields CDR1 MNHNY and CDR2 SVGAGI (reference sequence). The CDR3 is 16 amino acids. Trimming pared 2 bases from V and 0 bases from J, leaving 11 bases between. The CDR3 here is CASSYEWPSSGNTIYF. DNA for the CDR3: TGTGCCAGCAGTTACGAGTGGCCCTCCTCTGGAAACACCATATATTTT.

The chain employs TRBV28 and TRBJ1-1; maybe TRBD1 (6 bases). V dropped 9 bases and J dropped 4 bases, with 15 bases sitting between them. The CDR3 consists of 13 residues. Germline V gene data show CDR1 as MDHEN and CDR2 as SYDVKM. The CDR3 DNA reads TGTGCCAGTACCCTTAGGGGGACCACTGAAGCTTTCTTT. Its protein is CASTLRGTTEAFF.

This chain joins TRBV28 and TRBJ2-1, with D possibly being TRBD1 (6 bases). With 2 bases removed from V and 8 bases from J, the gap between germline ends came to 13 bases. Germline V lookup: CDR1 MDHEN, CDR2 SYDVKM. The CDR3 extends over 14 amino acids. DNA for the CDR3: TGTGCCAGCAGTTTAACAGGGCGGTTGGATGAGCAGTTCTTC. This codes for CASSLTGRLDEQFF. The full variable domain, in which reference TRBV28 and TRBJ2-1 provide the parts outside the CDR3, is DVKVTQSSRYLVKRTGEKVFLECVQDMDHENMFWYRQDPGLGLRLIYFSYDVKMKEKGDIPEGYSVSREKKERFSLILESASTNQTSMYLCASSLTGRLDEQFFGPGTRLTVL.

Only a few counts were recorded for this clonotype. The chain combines TRBV6-1 with TRBJ2-1; D is uncertain. With 2 bases removed from V and 8 bases from J, the gap between germline ends came to 4 bases. The CDR3 contains 11 residues. Germline CDR1 reads MNHNS; CDR2 reads SASEGT. The CDR3 here is CASSELYEQFF. The CDR3 nucleotides read TGTGCCAGCAGTGAACTATATGAGCAGTTCTTC.

This clonotype occurred a few times. The gene calls are TRBV7-2 and TRBJ1-4; D might be TRBD1 (5 bases). CDR3 length equals 14 residues. Trimming took off 6 bases at V and 4 bases at J, with 12 bases between the two ends. Germline loops: CDR1 SGHTA, CDR2 FQGNSA. The CDR3 reads CASREGRFNEKLFF. Written as DNA, the CDR3 is TGTGCCAGCAGAGAGGGACGATTTAATGAAAAACTGTTTTTT.

This clonotype was seen a handful of times. The V gene is TRBV19, the J gene TRBJ2-1; no reliable D call. The CDR3 consists of 13 residues. Germline-derived CDR1 and CDR2 are LNHDA and SQIVND (reference sequence). Trimming left V 10 bases short and J 0 bases short, with 10 bases between. The CDR3 sequence is CATRTSSYNEQFF. CDR3 DNA sequence: TGTGCCACCCGGACGAGCTCCTACAATGAGCAGTTCTTC.

As to this clonotype: The DNA is left out, because the CDR3 cannot be placed on it with certainty; the CDR3 is given as TCRdb lists it. V usage is TRBV28 and J usage is TRBJ1-1; the table names TRBD1, a call not compared with the DNA. The CDR3 spans 16 amino acids, including both terminal residues. Per the germline V gene, CDR1 is MDHEN and CDR2 is SYDVKM. CDR3 amino acids: CASSFFGQAGNTEAFF.

This clonotype was observed at least ten times. This chain joins TRBV6-5 and TRBJ2-5; D is undetermined. This CDR3 contains 15 residues. With 0 bases removed from V and 5 bases from J, the gap between germline ends came to 13 bases. Germline lookup yields CDR1 MNHEY and CDR2 SVGAGI. For the CDR3, the DNA is TGTGCCAGCAGTTACTCGATCAGTGTCCTGGAGACCCAGTACTTC. It encodes CASSYSISVLETQYF.

The chain couples TRBV4-2 to TRBJ1-1; no reliable D call. Trimming pared 3 bases from V and 1 base from J, leaving 6 bases between. Germline V lookup: CDR1 LGHNA, CDR2 YNFKEQ. CDR3 size: 13 residues. The CDR3 loop is CASSQTSNTEAFF. CDR3 nucleotide sequence: TGTGCCAGCAGCCAGACATCGAACACTGAAGCTTTCTTT.

This rearrangement joins TRBV20-1 to TRBJ2-7; no clear D. CDR1 DFQATT and CDR2 SNEGSKA come from the germline V gene (reference sequence). The CDR3 has 16 residues. V was clipped by 1 base and J by 2 bases, with 18 bases between them. The CDR3: CSARGRTGSPPYEQYF. CDR3 DNA sequence: TGCAGTGCTAGAGGGCGGACGGGTTCCCCCCCCTACGAGCAGTACTTC.

The genes are TRBV3-1 and TRBJ1-1, with unresolved D. Trimming stripped 0 bases from V and 5 bases from J, with 7 bases between. CDR1 is LGHDT, CDR2 YNNKEL, per germline (reference sequence). This CDR3 has 13 residues. The CDR3 DNA reads TGTGCCAGCAGCCAAGAAGCACGGACTGAAGCTTTCTTT. It encodes CASSQEARTEAFF.

The sample holds many counts of this clonotype. This CDR3 reads CSVEDRGRGETQYF. For the CDR3, the DNA is TGCAGCGTTGAAGACAGGGGGCGAGGGGAGACCCAGTACTTC. The chain has TRBV29-1 and TRBJ2-5; 8 positions agree with TRBD1. The trim removed 0 bases at V and 5 bases at J, leaving 5 bases unmatched. This CDR3 comprises 14 residues. CDR1 and CDR2 from the germline V gene are SQVTM and ANQGSEA.

This clonotype was recorded many times. The chain combines TRBV20-1 with TRBJ2-3; D is unclear. The CDR3 sequence is 12 residues long. The V and J ends lost 3 bases and 4 bases respectively, with 8 bases between them. The germline gives CDR1 DFQATT, CDR2 SNEGSKA (reference sequence). CDR3 region: CSARVIADTQYF. The CDR3 nucleotides read TGCAGTGCTAGGGTAATAGCAGATACGCAGTATTTT.

This clonotype came up many times. As DNA, the CDR3 is TGTGCCAGCAGCCTTAGCGGGGGCTACAATGAGCAGTTCTTC. Protein sequence: CASSLSGGYNEQFF. This chain joins TRBV7-2 and TRBJ2-1; 9 positions agree with TRBD2. The CDR3 sequence is 14 residues long. V lost 5 bases, J lost 3 bases, and 2 bases stayed unmatched. Germline assignment: CDR1 SGHTA and CDR2 FQGNSA. Together with reference TRBV7-2 and TRBJ2-1, the CDR3 gives the full variable domain: GAGVSQSPSNKVTEKGKDVELRCDPISGHTALYWYRQSLGQGLEFLIYFQGNSAPDKSGLPSDRFSAERTGGSVSTLTIQRTQQEDSAVYLCASSLSGGYNEQFFGPGTRLTVL.

This clonotype appeared a few times. This chain uses TRBV5-1 with TRBJ1-2; 8 bases line up with TRBD1. CDR1 and CDR2 from the germline V gene are SGHRS and YFSETQ. The CDR3 extends over 15 amino acids. Losses at the gene ends were 0 bases for V and 5 bases for J; bases not matched to a gene: 6. CDR3 amino acids: CASSLASGGKYGYTF. CDR3 DNA sequence: TGCGCCAGCAGCTTGGCGTCAGGGGGCAAGTATGGCTACACCTTC.

This clonotype has a handful of counts. This sequence joins TRBV20-1 and TRBJ2-6; no definite D call. Trimming stripped 6 bases from V and 1 base from J, with 10 bases between. Germline V gene lookup returns CDR1 DFQATT and CDR2 SNEGSKA (reference sequence). The CDR3 has 14 residues. DNA of the CDR3: TGCAGTGCGAACCGGATTTCTGGGGCCAACGTCCTGACTTTC. Translation gives CSANRISGANVLTF.

This clonotype was observed many times. The rearrangement joins TRBV5-1 to TRBJ2-5; D gene unclear. The CDR3 covers 15 residues. CDR1 SGHRS and CDR2 YFSETQ come from the germline V gene. Trimming removed 0 bases at V and 2 bases at J, with 11 bases between. The CDR3 reads CASSLGQGRQETQYF. Written as DNA, the CDR3 is TGCGCCAGCAGCTTGGGACAAGGGCGGCAAGAGACCCAGTACTTC.

V usage is TRBV7-9 and J usage is TRBJ2-7; D is perhaps TRBD1 (6 bases). CDR1 SEHNR and CDR2 FQNEAQ come from the germline V gene (reference sequence). V dropped 0 bases and J dropped 5 bases, with 11 bases sitting between them. The CDR3 spans 14 residues. This CDR3 is CASSLADSWDEQYF. For the CDR3, the DNA is TGTGCCAGCAGCTTAGCGGACAGCTGGGACGAGCAGTACTTC. The full variable domain, its missing parts supplied by reference TRBV7-9 and TRBJ2-7, is DTGVSQNPRHKITKRGQNVTFRCDPISEHNRLYWYRQTLGQGPEFLTYFQNEAQLEKSRLLSDRFSAERPKGSFSTLEIQRTEQGDSAMYLCASSLADSWDEQYFGPGTRLTVT.

The chain links TRBV6-5 to TRBJ1-5; D is unresolved. The CDR3 contains 15 residues. Germline V gene lookup returns CDR1 MNHEY and CDR2 SVGAGI. V lost 6 bases and J 2 bases, leaving 14 bases between the germline ends. CDR3 DNA: TGTGCCAGCAGGCACCCCGCGGGGTGCAATCAGCCCCAGCATTTT. Translation gives CASRHPAGCNQPQHF.

This clonotype showed up many times. The chain employs TRBV7-9 and TRBJ2-7; either TRBD1 or TRBD2 may supply D (5 bases each). V was pared by 6 bases and J by 0 bases, with 15 bases between. The CDR3 consists of 15 residues. Per germline, CDR1 SEHNR and CDR2 FQNEAQ (reference sequence). Here the CDR3 reads CASRAGTWSSYEQYF. The CDR3 bases are TGTGCCAGCAGGGCCGGGACCTGGAGCTCCTACGAGCAGTACTTC.